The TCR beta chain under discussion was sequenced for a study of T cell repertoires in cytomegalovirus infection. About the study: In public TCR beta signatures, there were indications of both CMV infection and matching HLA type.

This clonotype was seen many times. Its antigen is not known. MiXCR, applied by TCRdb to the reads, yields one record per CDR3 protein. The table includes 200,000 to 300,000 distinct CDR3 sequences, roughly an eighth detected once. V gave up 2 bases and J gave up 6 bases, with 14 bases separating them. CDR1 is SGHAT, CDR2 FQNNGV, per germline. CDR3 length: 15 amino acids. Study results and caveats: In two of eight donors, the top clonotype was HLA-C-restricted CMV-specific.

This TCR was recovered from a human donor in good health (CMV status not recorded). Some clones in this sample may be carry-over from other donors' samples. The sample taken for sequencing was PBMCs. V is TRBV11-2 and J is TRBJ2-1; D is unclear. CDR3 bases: TGTGCCAGCAGCTTAAGTGGCCCCCTTGGCAATGAGCAGTTCTTC. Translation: CASSLSGPLGNEQFF.